Presented here are 29 T cell receptor beta chains from one specimen sequenced in a study of T cell repertoires in cytomegalovirus infection. TCRdb re-called the reads through MiXCR, storing one row per CDR3 protein. Of 700,000 to 950,000 distinct CDR3 sequences in the sample, approximately 30% were seen once. Antigens for these TCRs are unknown. This specimen was cultured CD8+ T cells from PBMCs, taken from culture after CMV antigen stimulation. Receptor source: a human donor in good health (CMV status not recorded). Some clones in this sample may be carry-over from other donors' samples.

In its sample, this clonotype was seen a few times. The chain joins TRBV28 to TRBJ2-1; D possibly corresponds to TRBD1 (6 bases). Germline V lookup: CDR1 MDHEN, CDR2 SYDVKM. The germline V and J ends were trimmed by 4 bases and 0 bases, with 10 bases remaining between them. The CDR3 totals 15 residues. The CDR3 bases are TGTGCCAGCAGTTGGGACACAAACTCCTACAATGAGCAGTTCTTC. It codes for CASSWDTNSYNEQFF.

CDR3 region: CASTPPRSNEKLFF. The CDR3 region has the DNA TGTGCCAGCACCCCTCCGAGGAGCAATGAAAAACTGTTTTTT. The chain couples TRBV6-6 to TRBJ1-4; D gene ambiguous. Germline V gene lookup returns CDR1 MNHNY and CDR2 SVGAGI (reference sequence). The CDR3 runs to 14 residues. The V end lost 7 bases, the J end lost 5 bases, and 14 bases lay between the germline ends.

Ten or more counts support this clonotype. The chain couples TRBV7-9 to TRBJ1-1, with D unresolved. V was cut by 3 bases and J by 6 bases, with 5 bases left in between. Germline CDR1 and CDR2: SEHNR and FQNEAQ (reference sequence). This CDR3 is 11 amino acids long. The CDR3 sequence: CASSLGSEAFF. The CDR3 bases are TGTGCCAGCAGCTTGGGGTCTGAAGCTTTCTTT.

The V and J genes are TRBV12-3 or TRBV12-4 and TRBJ2-7, with TRBD1 identical over 10 bases. The CDR3 covers 14 residues. The ends lost 8 bases at V and 4 bases at J; junction bases unmatched: 8. CDR3 protein: CASPFPGQGYEQYV. The CDR3 DNA sequence: TGTGCCAGCCCCTTCCCGGGACAGGGGTACGAGCAGTACGTC.

This clonotype was detected once. The rearrangement joins TRBV10-3 to TRBJ1-3; 7 bases agree with TRBD1. Germline V gene lookup returns CDR1 ENHRY and CDR2 SYGVKD. The CDR3 is made up of 14 amino acids. The trim removed 3 bases at V and 4 bases at J, leaving 3 bases unmatched. The CDR3 DNA reads as TGTGCCATCAGTGACAGGACAGGCGGAAACACCATATATTTT. It encodes CAISDRTGGNTIYF.

This clonotype was counted ten times or more. The V call is TRBV7-6, the J call TRBJ2-3; a weak D match, TRBD2 (5 bases). The CDR3 contains 16 residues. The germline gives CDR1 SGHVS, CDR2 FNYEAQ. Trimming took 5 bases from V and 0 from J, leaving 15 bases between them. CDR3 DNA sequence: TGTGCCAGCAGCGGAGGCTTTATCGACAGCACAGATACGCAGTATTTT. Protein: CASSGGFIDSTDTQYF. Filled out from reference TRBV7-6 and TRBJ2-3, the complete variable domain reads GAGVSQSPRYKVTKRGQDVALRCDPISGHVSLYWYRQALGQGPEFLTYFNYEAQQDKSGLPNDRFSAERPEGSISTLTIQRTEQRDSAMYRCASSGGFIDSTDTQYFGPGTRLTVL.

The chain links TRBV19 to TRBJ1-1; 7 bases fit TRBD1. CDR3 length equals 14 residues. CDR1 is LNHDA, CDR2 SQIVND, per germline (reference sequence). V shed 6 bases, J shed 8 bases, and the junction held 12 bases outside the gene matches. CDR3 loop: CASSPLEGAREAFF. The CDR3 region has the DNA TGTGCCAGTAGCCCTCTCGAGGGGGCGAGGGAAGCTTTCTTT.

The chain joins TRBV14 to TRBJ2-1, with D possibly called TRBD1 or TRBD2 (6 bases each). Germline V CDR1 and CDR2: SGHDN, FVKESK. This CDR3 has 16 residues. V lost 4 bases and J 2 bases, leaving 15 bases between the germline ends. The CDR3 sequence: CASSRSGALTYNEQFF. CDR3 DNA sequence: TGTGCCAGCAGCCGTTCGGGGGCCCTCACCTACAATGAGCAGTTCTTC.

The gene calls are TRBV27 and TRBJ2-3; 7 positions agree with TRBD2. CDR1 is MNHEY and CDR2 is SMNVEV in the germline V gene (reference sequence). The CDR3 covers 11 residues. J gave up 10 bases and V 4 bases, and 2 bases lay outside the gene matches. In DNA, the CDR3 is TGTGCCAGCAGTTGGGGGGGAGCGCAGTATTTT. This codes for CASSWGGAQYF.

This clonotype was seen many times. V gene TRBV28 combines with J gene TRBJ1-2, with D possibly being TRBD1 (6 bases). The CDR3 extends over 18 amino acids. CDR1 and CDR2 (germline): MDHEN, SYDVKM. V was clipped by 5 bases and J by 6 bases, with 28 bases between them. The CDR3 spells CASSPQGISGPRWDGYTF. CDR3 nucleotides: TGTGCCAGCAGTCCACAGGGTATCTCAGGACCTCGGTGGGATGGCTACACCTTC.

This clonotype was recorded many times. The chain uses TRBV4-3 and TRBJ2-5; unclear D gene. V dropped 2 bases and J dropped 1 base, with 14 bases sitting between them. This CDR3 comprises 16 residues. Germline V gene data show CDR1 as LGHNA and CDR2 as YSLEER. The CDR3 bases are TGCGCCAGCAGCCAAATTAACGTGGGTCGCCAAGAGACCCAGTACTTC. It translates to CASSQINVGRQETQYF.

This rearrangement joins TRBV19 to TRBJ2-7, with D perhaps TRBD1 (5 bases). Trimming took off 3 bases at V and 3 bases at J, with 9 bases between the two ends. Per germline, CDR1 LNHDA and CDR2 SQIVND (reference sequence). This CDR3 contains 13 residues. The CDR3 DNA reads TGTGCCAGTAGTATCGACAGAGACTACGAGCAGTACTTC. Residues: CASSIDRDYEQYF.

A remark on this clonotype: This could be a read error, since a much larger clone is one nucleotide away. The chain carries TRBV6-6 and TRBJ2-1; D uncertain. CDR1 and CDR2 from the germline V gene are MNHNY and SVGAGI (reference sequence). The CDR3 is 14 amino acids. The CDR3, as DNA: TGTGCCAACAGTTACTCTCTCTCCTACAATGAGCAGTTCTTC. It codes for CANSYSLSYNEQFF.

The chain combines TRBV2 with TRBJ2-1; 8 bases align to TRBD1. The length of the CDR3 is 15 residues. The V gene end was trimmed by 8 bases and the J gene end by 7 bases; junction bases not matched to a gene: 13. Germline CDR1 and CDR2: SNHLY and FYNNEI. Here the CDR3 reads CASRLSPDRANEQFF. CDR3 in DNA: TGTGCCAGCCGGCTAAGCCCGGACAGGGCGAATGAGCAGTTCTTC. Together with reference TRBV2 and TRBJ2-1, the CDR3 gives the full variable domain: EPEVTQTPSHQVTQMGQEVILRCVPISNHLYFYWYRQILGQKVEFLVSFYNNEISEKSEIFDDQFSVERPDGSNFTLKIRSTKLEDSAMYFCASRLSPDRANEQFFGPGTRLTVL.

The rearrangement joins TRBV10-3 to TRBJ2-3; 9 bases match TRBD2. CDR1 ENHRY and CDR2 SYGVKD come from the germline V gene. Trimming removed 2 bases from V and 3 bases from J; junction bases left unmatched: 6. This CDR3 region has 16 residues. CDR3 DNA sequence: TGTGCCATCAGTGAGCCTAGCGGGGAGGGGACAGATACGCAGTATTTT. Protein: CAISEPSGEGTDTQYF.

The chain is built from TRBV29-1 and TRBJ1-3; D remains ambiguous. CDR1 and CDR2 (germline): SQVTM, ANQGSEA. V was clipped by 0 bases and J by 0 bases, with 6 bases between them. The CDR3 consists of 14 residues. CDR3 residues: CSVEDGPSGNTIYF. The CDR3 DNA sequence: TGCAGCGTTGAAGATGGCCCCTCTGGAAACACCATATATTTT.

The sample holds a few counts of this clonotype. The rearrangement joins TRBV7-3 to TRBJ1-1; D not resolved. Germline-derived CDR1 and CDR2 are SGHTA and FQGTGA. V lost 5 bases and J lost 5, with 12 bases in between. This CDR3 is 13 amino acids long. The CDR3 nucleotides read TGTGCCAGCAGCCTAAACAGTGAAACTGAAGCTTTCTTT. It translates to CASSLNSETEAFF.

This chain joins TRBV12-3 or TRBV12-4 and TRBJ2-5; maybe TRBD1 (8 bases). The CDR3 runs 13 residues. With 6 bases removed from V and 5 bases from J, the gap between germline ends came to 13 bases. Here the CDR3 reads CASRTGEGETQYF. The DNA of the CDR3 is TGTGCCAGCAGGACAGGGGAGGGTGAGACCCAGTACTTC.

This clonotype was seen repeatedly, ten times or more. This chain uses TRBV27 with TRBJ1-5; the D is unclear. The CDR3 consists of 14 residues. The V and J ends lost 0 bases and 3 bases respectively, with 6 bases between them. Germline CDR1 and CDR2: MNHEY and SMNVEV (reference sequence). The DNA for the CDR3 is TGTGCCAGCAGTTTATCAGGGTACAATCAGCCCCAGCATTTT. Translated: CASSLSGYNQPQHF.

The chain joins TRBV27 to TRBJ1-2; TRBD1 matches 7 bases. The CDR3 runs 15 residues. Germline-derived CDR1 and CDR2 are MNHEY and SMNVEV (reference sequence). J gave up 4 bases and V 2 bases, and 7 bases lay outside the gene matches. The CDR3 loop reads CASSLAKGGFYGYTF. The DNA of the CDR3 is TGTGCCAGCAGTTTAGCTAAAGGGGGCTTCTATGGCTACACCTTC.

This clonotype was seen more than once but under ten times. V gene TRBV20-1 combines with J gene TRBJ1-5, with 8 bases lining up with TRBD1. The CDR3 is 18 residues long. Germline V lookup: CDR1 DFQATT, CDR2 SNEGSKA (reference sequence). The V gene end was trimmed by 3 bases and the J gene end by 2 bases; junction bases not matched to a gene: 15. The CDR3 DNA reads TGCAGTGCTAGGGATCCCCGGACAGGGAGGATTGGCAATCAGCCCCAGCATTTT. Translation: CSARDPRTGRIGNQPQHF.

CDR3 nucleotides: TGTGCCACCGGGGGGACGGCCGAAAAACTGTTTTTT. Protein product: CATGGTAEKLFF. The V call is TRBV7-8, the J call TRBJ1-4; D perhaps matches TRBD1 (5 bases). Germline assignment: CDR1 SGHVS and CDR2 FQNEAQ. Deletions cut 10 bases from V and 8 bases from J, with 14 bases between. The length of the CDR3 is 12 residues.

The V call is TRBV12-3 or TRBV12-4, the J call TRBJ2-1; perhaps D is TRBD1 or TRBD2 (5 bases each). V was shortened by 4 bases and J by 5 bases, with 9 bases between the two germline ends. This CDR3 is 13 amino acids long. As DNA, the CDR3 is TGTGCCAGCAGTTCGGGACGGGACAATGAGCAGTTCTTC. Translation: CASSSGRDNEQFF.

This clonotype was counted between two and nine times. The rearrangement uses TRBV4-1 and TRBJ2-1; D gene ambiguous. CDR1 and CDR2 from the germline V gene are MGHRA and YSYEKL. With 1 base removed from V and 6 bases from J, the gap between germline ends came to 7 bases. CDR3 length equals 13 residues. Written as DNA, the CDR3 is TGCGCCAGCAGCCAAGTCGCACGCAATGAGCAGTTCTTC. Protein product: CASSQVARNEQFF.

This clonotype was seen a few times. This chain joins TRBV4-2 and TRBJ2-5, with 7 bases matching TRBD2. The CDR3 length is 17 residues. Germline V gene sequence: CDR1 LGHNA, CDR2 YNFKEQ. V shed 4 bases and J 0 bases; nucleotides not matched to a gene: 11. The CDR3 loop is CASSPSALAGDQETQYF. DNA for the CDR3: TGTGCCAGCAGCCCATCCGCCTTGGCGGGGGACCAAGAGACCCAGTACTTC.

The rearrangement joins TRBV5-1 to TRBJ1-1; D gene uncertain. The length of the CDR3 is 14 residues. Germline V CDR1 and CDR2: SGHRS, YFSETQ. Trimming took off 0 bases at V and 3 bases at J, with 9 bases between the two ends. The CDR3 sequence is CASSLDYQDTEAFF. The CDR3 coding sequence is TGCGCCAGCAGCTTGGATTACCAAGACACTGAAGCTTTCTTT.

The J gene is TRBJ2-5, the V gene TRBV6-1; a possible D gene is TRBD2 (5 bases). Germline V gives CDR1 MNHNS, CDR2 SASEGT. The V gene lost 6 bases and the J gene lost 0 bases, with 17 bases spanning the gap. This CDR3 is built from 16 residues. CDR3 DNA: TGTGCCAGCAGAGAGCCCGCTCGGAGGTACCAAGAGACCCAGTACTTC. The encoded protein is CASREPARRYQETQYF.

The sample holds many counts of this clonotype. The gene calls are TRBV27 and TRBJ2-5, with TRBD2 as a possible D gene (5 bases). V was clipped by 3 bases and J by 5 bases, with 16 bases between them. The CDR3 is 15 amino acids. Looked up from germline, CDR1 is MNHEY and CDR2 is SMNVEV (reference sequence). The chain's CDR3 is CASSLRDRGVETQYF. In nucleotides, the CDR3 is TGTGCCAGCAGTTTGAGGGATCGAGGAGTGGAGACCCAGTACTTC.

This clonotype was seen a few times. V gene TRBV6-1 combines with J gene TRBJ2-7; TRBD1 matches at 9 bases. CDR1 is MNHNS, CDR2 SASEGT, per germline. V trimming: 7 bases; J trimming: 2 bases; junction bases outside the gene matches: 6. The CDR3 is made up of 14 amino acids. The CDR3 bases are TGTGCCAGCAAGCCCCGGGACAGGGCCTACGAGCAGTACTTC. Translating gives CASKPRDRAYEQYF.